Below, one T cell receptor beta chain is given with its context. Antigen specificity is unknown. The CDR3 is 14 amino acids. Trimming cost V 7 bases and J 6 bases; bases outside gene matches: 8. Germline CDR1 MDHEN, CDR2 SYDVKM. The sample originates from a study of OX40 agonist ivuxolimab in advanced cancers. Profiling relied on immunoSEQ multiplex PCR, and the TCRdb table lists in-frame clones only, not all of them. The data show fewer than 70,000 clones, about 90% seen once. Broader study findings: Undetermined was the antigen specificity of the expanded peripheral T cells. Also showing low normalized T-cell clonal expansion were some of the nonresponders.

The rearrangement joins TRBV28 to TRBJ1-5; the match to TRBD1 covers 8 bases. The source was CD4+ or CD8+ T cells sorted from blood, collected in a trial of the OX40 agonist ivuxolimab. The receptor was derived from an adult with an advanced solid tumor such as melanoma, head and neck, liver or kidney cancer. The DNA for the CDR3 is TGTGCCAGCAATCCAGGACAGGGACGTCAGCCCCAGCATTTT. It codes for CASNPGQGRQPQHF.